This T cell receptor beta chain is drawn from a study of blood T cell repertoires in COVID-19. Enrolled through a virtual design, the participants were between roughly 18 and 90 years of age and came from about two dozen US areas. Participants reported their clinical history, and cohort assignment relied on those reports. Germline trimming cut 5 bases from V and 4 bases from J; bases unmatched to any gene: 8. CDR3 length equals 15 residues. CDR1 and CDR2 (germline): MNHEY, SMNVEV (reference sequence). The table came from immunoSEQ multiplex PCR; TCRdb's copy has only in-frame clones and leaves some out. Counted here are 200,000 to 250,000 clones, around four fifths occurring once; the ten biggest clones make up about 3.6%.

The chain has TRBV27 and TRBJ1-2, with 9 nucleotides matching TRBD1. The receptor was derived from a woman between 40 and 55 years old who had been exposed to COVID-19. The sample was PBMCs or T cells enriched from blood (not recorded which). The CDR3 sequence: CASSLNRGHGYGYTF. The DNA for the CDR3 is TGTGCCAGCAGTCTCAACAGGGGGCATGGCTATGGCTACACCTTC.